This is a list of T cell receptor beta chains from one sample in a study of T-cell memory formation after mild COVID-19. Each CDR3 protein gets one entry after TCRdb re-called the 5' RACE reads with MiXCR. This sample has about 120,000 distinct CDR3 sequences, with approximately 15% found just once. Sequencing was done on a sample of PBMCs or a T cell subset sorted from them (not recorded which). These receptors came from an adult woman who had mild COVID-19 (a few samples of this study predate the infection). Cell type and time point are not known. Each CDR3 is given with its conserved first and last residue. Fields, in order: CDR3 protein, CDR3 DNA, V gene, D gene, J gene, clone size. The D gene is left open where the match is weak. The size of a clone is reported for some rows only, either as once, few or many, or as a class for expanded clones.

CASSLGGEYEQYF	TGTGCCAGCAGCTTGGGTGGGGAATACGAGCAGTACTTC	TRBV5-4	-	TRBJ2-7	-
CASSLLGLAGEQYF	TGTGCCAGCAGCTTGCTGGGACTAGCGGGGGAGCAGTATTTT	TRBV7-3	TRBD2	TRBJ2-3	-
CSARTRVWDLNTEAFF	TGCAGTGCTAGGACGCGGGTCTGGGACCTGAACACTGAAGCTTTCTTT	TRBV20-1	-	TRBJ1-1	-
CASSFPGTEAFF	TGTGCCAGCAGCTTTCCTGGCACTGAAGCTTTCTTT	TRBV7-9	-	TRBJ1-1	medium-sized
CASSQEIGDRSGGTIYF	TGTGCCAGCAGCCAAGAAATCGGGGACAGGTCTGGAGGCACCATATATTTT	TRBV4-2	TRBD1	TRBJ1-3	-
CASSLGLGQGSTDTQYF	TGCGCCAGCAGCTTGGGCCTAGGGCAGGGAAGCACAGATACGCAGTATTTT	TRBV5-1	-	TRBJ2-3	-
CSAPTPSSYEQYF	TGCAGTGCTCCCACCCCGAGCTCCTACGAGCAGTACTTC	TRBV20-1	-	TRBJ2-7	-
CASSIRGSVTETQYF	TGTGCCAGTAGTATCCGGGGTTCGGTTACGGAGACCCAGTACTTC	TRBV19	-	TRBJ2-5	few
CASSLNRGYQETQYF	TGTGCCAGCAGTTTAAACAGGGGGTATCAAGAGACCCAGTACTTC	TRBV12-3/TRBV12-4	TRBD1	TRBJ2-5	many
CSALGTGELFF	TGCAGCGCTCTAGGGACCGGGGAGCTGTTTTTT	TRBV29-1	-	TRBJ2-2	-
CASSVGGTGGYEQYF	TGTGCCAGCAGCGTAGGCGGGACAGGGGGGTACGAGCAGTACTTC	TRBV9	TRBD1	TRBJ2-7	-